What follows are 31 T cell receptor beta chains derived from one specimen sequenced in a study of siplizumab effects on memory and regulatory T cells. Assay used: immunoSEQ multiplex PCR; TCRdb lists only in-frame clones, some missing. The sample has about 56,000 clones, just over 95% seen once. The sample comprised naive CD8+ T cells sorted from blood. The receptor set was obtained from a human donor in good health.

The rearrangement uses TRBV27 and TRBJ2-2; TRBD2 agrees at 11 bases. The length of the CDR3 is 15 residues. Germline values: CDR1 MNHEY, CDR2 SMNVEV (reference sequence). Trimming removed 4 bases from V and 9 bases from J; junction bases left unmatched: 7. This chain's CDR3 is CASSSGLAGIRELFF. The DNA for the CDR3 is TGTGCCAGCAGTTCAGGACTAGCGGGCATAAGGGAGCTGTTTTTT.

The CDR3, as DNA: TGTGCCTGGAAGGCCAGGGGGCTGCCCGATACGCAGTATTTT. This encodes CAWKARGLPDTQYF. The V call is TRBV30, the J call TRBJ2-3; 8 bases align to TRBD1. The CDR3 is 14 amino acids. Germline CDR1 is GTSNPN and CDR2 is SVGIG (reference sequence). V shed 4 bases, J shed 6 bases, and the junction held 9 bases outside the gene matches.

The chain employs TRBV9 and TRBJ1-1; TRBD1 matches 9 bases. The CDR3 spans 14 residues. Losses at the gene ends were 4 bases for V and 5 bases for J; bases not matched to a gene: 6. CDR1 and CDR2 from the germline V gene are SGDLS and YYNGEE. The CDR3 DNA reads TGTGCCAGCAGCTCAACAGGGGGCGCGACTGAAGCTTTCTTT. Translated: CASSSTGGATEAFF.

In its sample, this clone was seen once. The rearrangement joins TRBV28 to TRBJ2-5, with D possibly matching TRBD2 (5 bases). With 9 bases removed from V and 5 bases from J, the gap between germline ends came to 19 bases. The CDR3 length is 14 residues. Per the germline V gene, CDR1 is MDHEN and CDR2 is SYDVKM. CDR3 coding DNA: TGTGCCAGTTGTCGGGTGAGCTCGGGGGAGACCCAGTACTTC. Protein product: CASCRVSSGETQYF. Full variable domain (outside the CDR3, taken from reference TRBV28 and TRBJ2-5): DVKVTQSSRYLVKRTGEKVFLECVQDMDHENMFWYRQDPGLGLRLIYFSYDVKMKEKGDIPEGYSVSREKKERFSLILESASTNQTSMYLCASCRVSSGETQYFGPGTRLLVL.

The chain joins TRBV9 to TRBJ2-7, with a weak D call TRBD2 (6 bases). Trimming left V 3 bases short and J 2 bases short, with 15 bases between. The CDR3 loop spans 15 amino acids. Germline V gene data show CDR1 as SGDLS and CDR2 as YYNGEE. DNA for the CDR3: TGTGCCAGCAGCGAGGGTGGGGGGATCCCCTACGAGCAGTACTTC. Amino acids: CASSEGGGIPYEQYF.

This rearrangement joins TRBV28 to TRBJ2-5; D might be TRBD2 (5 bases). This CDR3 comprises 16 residues. Germline loops: CDR1 MDHEN, CDR2 SYDVKM. Between the trimmed V and J ends, which lost 5 bases and 1 base, there was a span of 17 bases. The CDR3: CASSPTLERPQETQYF. The CDR3 DNA follows: TGTGCCAGCAGTCCAACCCTTGAGCGGCCCCAAGAGACCCAGTACTTC. Combining the CDR3 with reference TRBV28 and TRBJ2-5 gives the whole variable domain DVKVTQSSRYLVKRTGEKVFLECVQDMDHENMFWYRQDPGLGLRLIYFSYDVKMKEKGDIPEGYSVSREKKERFSLILESASTNQTSMYLCASSPTLERPQETQYFGPGTRLLVL.

This rearrangement joins TRBV30 to TRBJ2-1; no definite D call. The length of the CDR3 is 12 residues. The germline V gene has CDR1 GTSNPN and CDR2 SVGIG (reference sequence). V lost 3 bases and J lost 7, with 10 bases in between. The CDR3 sequence is CAWSPVRNEQFF. The CDR3, as DNA: TGTGCCTGGAGCCCTGTGAGGAATGAGCAGTTCTTC.

V gene TRBV4-1 combines with J gene TRBJ2-1, with D uncertain. The CDR3 consists of 12 residues. CDR1 is MGHRA and CDR2 is YSYEKL in the germline V gene. V was pared by 2 bases and J by 5 bases, with 4 bases between. CDR3 residues: CASSQINNEQFF. CDR3 in DNA: TGCGCCAGCAGCCAAATTAACAATGAGCAGTTCTTC.

The chain carries TRBV6-5 and TRBJ2-2; D is unclear. The germline V gene has CDR1 MNHEY and CDR2 SVGAGI. V lost 4 bases and J lost 6, with 6 bases in between. CDR3 length: 12 amino acids. The CDR3 DNA reads TGTGCCAGCAGTTTCAGTTCCGGGGAGCTGTTTTTT. This sequence encodes CASSFSSGELFF.

This sequence joins TRBV13 and TRBJ2-5; 12 nucleotides agree with TRBD2. CDR3 length: 15 amino acids. V lost 5 bases and J lost 4; bases outside the gene matches: 5. Germline CDR1 is PRHDT and CDR2 is FYEKMQ (reference sequence). This CDR3 is CASSMTSGRAETQYF. The CDR3, as DNA: TGTGCCAGCAGCATGACTAGCGGGAGAGCAGAGACCCAGTACTTC.

This chain joins TRBV7-9 and TRBJ1-1, with TRBD1 matching over 8 bases. J was trimmed by 4 bases and V by 4 bases; bases with no gene match: 8. The CDR3 totals 15 residues. The germline V gene has CDR1 SEHNR and CDR2 FQNEAQ (reference sequence). CDR3 residues: CASSSRDRLLTEAFF. The CDR3 bases are TGTGCCAGCAGCTCCCGGGACAGGCTCCTCACTGAAGCTTTCTTT. Full variable domain (remainder filled in from reference TRBV7-9 and TRBJ1-1): DTGVSQNPRHKITKRGQNVTFRCDPISEHNRLYWYRQTLGQGPEFLTYFQNEAQLEKSRLLSDRFSAERPKGSFSTLEIQRTEQGDSAMYLCASSSRDRLLTEAFFGQGTRLTVV.

The rearrangement links TRBV7-8 to TRBJ2-5, with D possibly TRBD1 on 5 matching bases. Between the trimmed V and J ends, which lost 7 bases and 0 bases, there was a span of 9 bases. CDR1 is SGHVS and CDR2 is FQNEAQ in the germline V gene. The CDR3 length is 13 residues. Here the CDR3 reads CASTQGNQETQYF. The CDR3 DNA is TGTGCCAGCACCCAGGGCAACCAAGAGACCCAGTACTTC.

This sequence joins TRBV29-1 and TRBJ2-4; tentatively, D is TRBD2 (5 bases). V lost 3 bases to trimming and J lost 5 bases, with 11 bases between them. Germline V gene data show CDR1 as SQVTM and CDR2 as ANQGSEA. CDR3 length: 13 residues. In DNA form, the CDR3 reads TGCAGCGTTGATTTCGGAGGCGAAAACATTCAGTACTTC. Amino acids: CSVDFGGENIQYF. The complete variable domain, with remaining parts taken from reference TRBV29-1 and TRBJ2-4, reads SAVISQKPSRDICQRGTSLTIQCQVDSQVTMMFWYRQQPGQSLTLIATANQGSEATYESGFVIDKFPISRPNLTFSTLTVSNMSPEDSSIYLCSVDFGGENIQYFGAGTRLSVL.

This sequence joins TRBV28 and TRBJ1-5; weak D call: TRBD1 (6 bases). V gave up 3 bases and J gave up 3 bases, with 9 bases separating them. Germline-derived CDR1 and CDR2 are MDHEN and SYDVKM. The CDR3 sequence is 14 residues long. CDR3 protein: CASSFGGYNQPQHF. The CDR3 coding sequence is TGTGCCAGCAGTTTCGGGGGCTACAATCAGCCCCAGCATTTT.

This chain connects TRBV13 to TRBJ2-3; 8 bases fit TRBD2. The V segment lost 0 bases and the J segment 4 bases; nucleotides outside the gene matches: 9. The V gene's germline CDR1 is PRHDT and CDR2 FYEKMQ (reference sequence). The CDR3 runs to 17 residues. DNA of the CDR3: TGTGCCAGCAGCTTAGGGCGGGGGACTAGTTCAGCAGATACGCAGTATTTT. Translation: CASSLGRGTSSADTQYF.

The chain combines TRBV21-1 with TRBJ2-3; the table calls TRBD2, which could not be checked here. TRBV21-1 has pseudogene status. CDR3 length: 12 amino acids. CDR3 residues: CARTIAGYTQYF. CDR3 sequence (DNA): TGTGCCCGTACCATAGCGGGATATACGCAGTATTTT.

About this clone: Distinct nucleotide sequences in the sample also encode this CDR3. The chain links TRBV9 to TRBJ2-1, with no clear D. From germline, CDR1 is SGDLS and CDR2 YYNGEE. V gave up 0 bases and J gave up 1 base, with 5 bases separating them. There are 14 residues in the CDR3. The CDR3, as DNA: TGTGCCAGCAGCGTAGCCGGGTCCTACAATGAGCAGTTCTTC. Its translation: CASSVAGSYNEQFF.

The chain recombines TRBV7-6 with TRBJ2-7; 7 nucleotides agree with TRBD2. Trimming took 3 bases from V and 3 from J; bases not matched to a gene: 5. CDR3 length equals 14 residues. Germline V gene sequence: CDR1 SGHVS, CDR2 FNYEAQ. The CDR3 region is CASSFESGVYEQYF. CDR3 DNA sequence: TGTGCCAGCAGCTTTGAGAGCGGGGTCTACGAGCAGTACTTC.

The rearrangement links TRBV19 to TRBJ1-2; no reliable D call. Looked up from germline, CDR1 is LNHDA and CDR2 is SQIVND (reference sequence). This CDR3 comprises 13 residues. With 8 bases removed from V and 4 bases from J, the gap between germline ends came to 14 bases. CDR3: CASRPSDFYGYTF. The CDR3 region has the DNA TGTGCCAGTCGTCCTTCGGACTTCTATGGCTACACCTTC.

Here the CDR3 DNA reads TGTGCCAGCAAAGAGTTAGAAGAGACCCAGTACTTC. It translates to CASKELEETQYF. This chain connects TRBV25-1 to TRBJ2-5; D gene unclear. The V gene lost 7 bases and the J gene lost 3 bases, with 9 bases spanning the gap. The CDR3 sequence is 12 residues long. Germline V gene lookup returns CDR1 MGHDK and CDR2 SYGVNS.

The chain couples TRBV5-6 to TRBJ1-5; weak D call: TRBD1 (5 bases). This CDR3 is 13 amino acids long. V was clipped by 2 bases and J by 6 bases, with 9 bases between them. Germline V gene lookup returns CDR1 SGHDT and CDR2 YYEEEE. Here the CDR3 reads CASSFRVGQPQHF. In nucleotides, the CDR3 is TGTGCCAGCAGCTTCAGGGTGGGTCAGCCCCAGCATTTT.

V is TRBV11-2 and J is TRBJ2-3, with 8 nucleotides matching TRBD2. V was clipped by 5 bases and J by 4 bases; unmatched bases: 8. The CDR3 loop spans 15 amino acids. Looked up from germline, CDR1 is SGHAT and CDR2 is FQNNGV. CDR3 sequence (DNA): TGTGCCAGCAGCCCCTGGCCGGGGGGGGCAGATACGCAGTATTTT. The encoded protein is CASSPWPGGADTQYF.

The J gene is TRBJ1-1, the V gene TRBV7-3, with TRBD1 matching 7 bases. Trimming removed 5 bases from V and 1 base from J; junction bases left unmatched: 4. CDR1 is SGHTA and CDR2 is FQGTGA in the germline V gene. There are 14 residues in the CDR3. The DNA of the CDR3 is TGTGCCAGCAGCGTAGACAGGGAGAACACTGAAGCTTTCTTT. This sequence encodes CASSVDRENTEAFF.

CDR3 protein: CASRPGTSSYEQYF. In DNA form, the CDR3 reads TGTGCCAGCAGGCCCGGGACGAGCTCCTACGAGCAGTACTTC. The gene calls are TRBV27 and TRBJ2-7; D is perhaps TRBD1 or TRBD2 (5 bases each). V was shortened by 6 bases and J by 0 bases, with 12 bases between the two germline ends. The CDR3 length is 14 residues. Germline V lookup: CDR1 MNHEY, CDR2 SMNVEV (reference sequence).

The chain employs TRBV5-1 and TRBJ1-2, with TRBD1 identical over 9 bases. With 4 bases clipped from V and 6 bases from J, the junction kept 13 bases outside the gene matches. Germline V gives CDR1 SGHRS, CDR2 YFSETQ. This CDR3 spans 16 amino acids. CDR3 residues: CASSQNPGQGGDGYTF. DNA of the CDR3: TGCGCCAGCAGCCAGAATCCGGGACAGGGTGGAGATGGCTACACCTTC. Variable domain in full (rest from reference TRBV5-1 and TRBJ1-2): KAGVTQTPRYLIKTRGQQVTLSCSPISGHRSVSWYQQTPGQGLQFLFEYFSETQRNKGNFPGRFSGRQFSNSRSEMNVSTLELGDSALYLCASSQNPGQGGDGYTFGSGTRLTVV.

The rearrangement links TRBV27 to TRBJ1-4; weak D call: TRBD1 (5 bases). With 8 bases removed from V and 14 bases from J, the gap between germline ends came to 21 bases. The CDR3 is made up of 13 amino acids. The germline V gene encodes CDR1 MNHEY and CDR2 SMNVEV (reference sequence). CDR3 residues: CASGVGGLGWLFF. In DNA form, the CDR3 reads TGTGCCAGCGGAGTCGGGGGGTTGGGTTGGCTGTTTTTT.

CDR3 DNA: TGTGCCAGCAGCTTATTGGGCACAGATACGCAGTATTTT. Translating it yields CASSLLGTDTQYF. The chain links TRBV7-3 to TRBJ2-3; D not resolved. The length of the CDR3 is 13 residues. CDR1 SGHTA and CDR2 FQGTGA come from the germline V gene. Trimming removed 2 bases at V and 1 base at J, with 4 bases between.

V and J are TRBV30 and TRBJ1-1; D gene ambiguous. CDR1 GTSNPN and CDR2 SVGIG come from the germline V gene (reference sequence). The CDR3 runs 13 residues. V was cut by 3 bases and J by 0 bases, with 8 bases left in between. The CDR3 nucleotides read TGTGCCTGGAGAGGTCGGATGAACACTGAAGCTTTCTTT. The encoded protein is CAWRGRMNTEAFF. Together with reference TRBV30 and TRBJ1-1, the CDR3 gives the full variable domain: SQTIHQWPATLVQPVGSPLSLECTVEGTSNPNLYWYRQAAGRGLQLLFYSVGIGQISSEVPQNLSASRPQDRQFILSSKKLLLSDSGFYLCAWRGRMNTEAFFGQGTRLTVV.

The chain uses TRBV6-5 and TRBJ2-2; 7 positions agree with TRBD1. J lost 4 bases, V lost 5 bases, and 4 bases had no gene match. This CDR3 spans 14 amino acids. From germline, CDR1 is MNHEY and CDR2 SVGAGI. CDR3 DNA sequence: TGTGCCAGCAGTAACAGACAGGGCACCGGGGAGCTGTTTTTT. Its translation: CASSNRQGTGELFF.

The chain combines TRBV25-1 with TRBJ2-1; 10 bases agree with TRBD2. J gave up 7 bases and V 8 bases, and 8 bases lay outside the gene matches. The CDR3 contains 14 residues. The germline V gene encodes CDR1 MGHDK and CDR2 SYGVNS. The CDR3 DNA is TGTGCCAGCCTAAGCGGGAGGGATGGGAATGAGCAGTTCTTC. The encoded protein is CASLSGRDGNEQFF. The full variable domain, completed using reference TRBV25-1 and TRBJ2-1, is EADIYQTPRYLVIGTGKKITLECSQTMGHDKMYWYQQDPGMELHLIHYSYGVNSTEKGDLSSESTVSRIRTEHFPLTLESARPSHTSQYLCASLSGRDGNEQFFGPGTRLTVL.

This sequence joins TRBV4-1 and TRBJ2-7; D is uncertain. CDR1 and CDR2 from the germline V gene are MGHRA and YSYEKL. V was pared by 3 bases and J by 1 base, with 7 bases between. The CDR3 spans 13 residues. CDR3 sequence reads: CASSHTGSYEQYF. The CDR3 DNA reads as TGCGCCAGCAGCCACACTGGTTCCTACGAGCAGTACTTC.